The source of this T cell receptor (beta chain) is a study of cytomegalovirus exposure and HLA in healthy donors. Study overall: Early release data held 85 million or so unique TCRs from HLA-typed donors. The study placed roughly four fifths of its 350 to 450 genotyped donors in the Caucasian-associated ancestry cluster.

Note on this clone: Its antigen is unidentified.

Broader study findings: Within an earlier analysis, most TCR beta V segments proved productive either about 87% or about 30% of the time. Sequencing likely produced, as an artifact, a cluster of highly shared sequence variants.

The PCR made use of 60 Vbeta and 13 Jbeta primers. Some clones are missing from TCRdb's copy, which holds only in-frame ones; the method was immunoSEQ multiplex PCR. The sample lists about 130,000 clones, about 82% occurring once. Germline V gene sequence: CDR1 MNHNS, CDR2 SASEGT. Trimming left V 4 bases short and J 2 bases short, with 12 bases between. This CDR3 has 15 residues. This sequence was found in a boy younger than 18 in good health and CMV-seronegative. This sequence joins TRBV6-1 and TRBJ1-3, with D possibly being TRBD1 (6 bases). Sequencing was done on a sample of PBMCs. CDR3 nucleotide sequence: TGTGCCAGCAGTGCAGCAGGGGCTCCTGGAAACACCATATATTTT. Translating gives CASSAAGAPGNTIYF.